This is a list of T cell receptor beta chains from one sample in a study of shared clonotypes between healthy human individuals. TCRdb's table, derived via immunoSEQ multiplex PCR, lists solely in-frame clones and lacks some. Altogether around 610,000 clones are present, roughly 95% being singletons, with the ten largest covering 0.11%. The sample comprised naive CD8+ T cells sorted from blood. Every receptor here comes from a woman aged 25 to 39 in good health. The CDR3 runs from the conserved cysteine through the conserved F or W. D genes are given only for firm matches. Rows may omit the clone size; those that give it use once, few, many or a size class.

V gene,D gene,J gene,clone size,CDR3 DNA,CDR3 protein
TRBV28,TRBD1,TRBJ1-5,NA,TGTGCCAGCAGCGCTACAGGGGTCAATCAGCCCCAGCATTTT,CASSATGVNQPQHF
TRBV13,TRBD1,TRBJ1-1,NA,TGTGCCAGCAGCTTAGACAGGGGAAACACTGAAGCTTTCTTT,CASSLDRGNTEAFF
TRBV11-2,TRBD2,TRBJ2-7,once,TGTGCCAGTAGGGAATGGGGGGGTAGAGTCTGGGAGCAGTACTTC,CASREWGGRVWEQYF
TRBV4-1,NA,TRBJ1-1,NA,TGCGCCAGCAGCCAAGGGGGCCTCCTCTTTGGGGACACTGAAGCTTTCTTT,CASSQGGLLFGDTEAFF
TRBV4-1,TRBD1,TRBJ2-7,NA,TGCGCCAGCAGCCCGGGACAGGAAGGCTACGAGCAGTACTTC,CASSPGQEGYEQYF
TRBV7-9,NA,TRBJ2-4,once,TGTGCCAGCAGCCCCCTTTTCAGAAAAAACATTCAGTACTTC,CASSPLFRKNIQYF
TRBV29-1,TRBD1,TRBJ1-1,once,TGCAGCGTCCGGACAGGATTAAACACTGAAGCTTTCTTT,CSVRTGLNTEAFF
TRBV27,NA,TRBJ1-2,NA,TGTGCCAGCAGCCCAGGGGCTGCTAACTATGGCTACACCTTC,CASSPGAANYGYTF
TRBV28,TRBD2,TRBJ2-1,NA,TGTGCCAGCAGTTCTCTACTAGCGCCATACAATGAGCAGTTCTTC,CASSSLLAPYNEQFF
TRBV29-1,NA,TRBJ2-2,few,TGCAGCATCGCTATCCCGAACACCGGGGAGCTGTTTTTT,CSIAIPNTGELFF
TRBV5-1,NA,TRBJ2-7,NA,TGCGCCAGCAGCTTCGGTAGTTACGAGCAGTACTTC,CASSFGSYEQYF
TRBV19,NA,TRBJ1-5,NA,TGTGCCAGTAGTACGAAAAAAAGCAATCAGCCCCAGCATTTT,CASSTKKSNQPQHF